A single sample is the source of the 18 T cell receptor beta chains below, sequenced in a study of cytomegalovirus exposure and HLA in healthy donors. The assay was immunoSEQ multiplex PCR, and TCRdb's table has in-frame clones only and misses some. This sample has about 140,000 clones; approximately 84% occur once, and the top ten carry about 1.5%. Material: PBMCs. The source is a woman in her 30s in good health and CMV-seronegative.

The chain joins TRBV6-1 to TRBJ2-3; 9 bases are shared with TRBD2. The CDR3 totals 13 residues. CDR1 is MNHNS and CDR2 is SASEGT in the germline V gene. V was clipped by 8 bases and J by 7 bases; unmatched bases: 7. CDR3 in amino acids: CASLGLAGYTQYF. Written as DNA, the CDR3 is TGTGCCAGCTTAGGGCTAGCGGGGTATACGCAGTATTTT.

This chain uses TRBV2 with TRBJ2-7, with 8 bases lining up with TRBD1. V shed 8 bases, J shed 0 bases, and the junction held 12 bases outside the gene matches. Germline CDR1 is SNHLY and CDR2 is FYNNEI. The CDR3 runs to 16 residues. The CDR3 region is CASQRGQGAYSYEQYF. CDR3 sequence (DNA): TGTGCCAGCCAGAGAGGGCAGGGGGCCTACTCCTACGAGCAGTACTTC.

The chain couples TRBV18 to TRBJ1-2, with 7 nucleotides matching TRBD1. Trimming at V came to 8 bases and at J to 6 bases, leaving 12 bases not matched to a gene. The length of the CDR3 is 14 residues. Germline assignment: CDR1 KGHSH and CDR2 LQKENI. This CDR3 reads CASASKQGRDGYTF. The DNA for the CDR3 is TGTGCCAGCGCATCCAAACAGGGGCGGGATGGCTACACCTTC.

This chain joins TRBV27 and TRBJ2-1; D uncertain. CDR3 length: 11 amino acids. The germline CDR1 and CDR2 sequences are MNHEY and SMNVEV (reference sequence). V was trimmed by 5 bases and J by 4 bases, leaving 3 bases between them. The CDR3 loop reads CASSRYNEQFF. In DNA, the CDR3 is TGTGCCAGCAGTCGGTACAATGAGCAGTTCTTC.

The chain is built from TRBV5-1 and TRBJ2-3, with TRBD2 identical over 8 bases. Germline V CDR1 and CDR2: SGHRS, YFSETQ. Trimming removed 1 base from V and 8 bases from J; junction bases left unmatched: 18. CDR3 size: 18 residues. CDR3 nucleotide sequence: TGCGCCAGCAGCTTGTTTTCTGCGGGGGGAGCCGTGCCGGGTACGCAGTATTTT. Translation: CASSLFSAGGAVPGTQYF.

In nucleotides, the CDR3 is TGTGCCACGGACAGGACCGGGTCTGGAAACACCATATATTTT. Translation gives CATDRTGSGNTIYF. The chain employs TRBV7-9 and TRBJ1-3; 7 bases match TRBD1. The length of the CDR3 is 14 residues. CDR1 SEHNR and CDR2 FQNEAQ come from the germline V gene (reference sequence). V lost 10 bases and J lost 1; bases outside the gene matches: 7.

The chain has TRBV7-3 and TRBJ1-2; 10 bases fit TRBD1. Trimming cost V 5 bases and J 6 bases; bases outside gene matches: 3. The germline V gene encodes CDR1 SGHTA and CDR2 FQGTGA. The CDR3 runs to 13 residues. For the CDR3, the DNA is TGTGCCAGCAGCACAGGGACAGGGGATGGCTACACCTTC. Protein sequence: CASSTGTGDGYTF.

This clone has at least ten counts. The rearrangement joins TRBV6-1 to TRBJ2-7, with D maybe TRBD1 (6 bases). The V end lost 1 base, the J end lost 2 bases, and 12 bases lay between the germline ends. Germline V gene data show CDR1 as MNHNS and CDR2 as SASEGT. The CDR3 runs to 15 residues. The CDR3 loop reads CASSEVADSTYEQYF. The CDR3 DNA follows: TGTGCCAGCAGTGAAGTCGCGGACAGTACCTACGAGCAGTACTTC.

The genes are TRBV5-1 and TRBJ1-3; D is unclear. V lost 5 bases and J 0 bases, leaving 6 bases between the germline ends. The CDR3 runs to 13 residues. Germline CDR1 and CDR2: SGHRS and YFSETQ. CDR3 DNA: TGCGCCAGCAGTACATTCTCTGGAAACACCATATATTTT. Amino acid sequence: CASSTFSGNTIYF.

J is TRBJ2-7 and V is TRBV28; 11 bases fit TRBD2. Germline-derived CDR1 and CDR2 are MDHEN and SYDVKM. The trim removed 4 bases at V and 5 bases at J, leaving 7 bases unmatched. This CDR3 comprises 15 residues. CDR3 loop: CASSSSGGSGDEQYF. The CDR3 coding sequence is TGTGCCAGCAGTTCTAGCGGGGGGTCAGGGGACGAGCAGTACTTC.

The rearrangement joins TRBV7-6 to TRBJ2-5; tentatively, D is TRBD1 (5 bases). The CDR3 length is 15 residues. Trimming left V 6 bases short and J 1 base short, with 15 bases between. Germline V lookup: CDR1 SGHVS, CDR2 FNYEAQ. The CDR3 is CASRIGAATQETQYF. In DNA, the CDR3 is TGTGCCAGCAGGATAGGGGCAGCTACCCAAGAGACCCAGTACTTC.

The V call is TRBV25-1, the J call TRBJ1-1; 7 nucleotides line up with TRBD1. The CDR3 covers 13 residues. Germline assignment: CDR1 MGHDK and CDR2 SYGVNS. V gave up 6 bases and J gave up 4 bases; unmatched junction bases: 5. The CDR3 region is CASRQGTFTEAFF. The CDR3 DNA follows: TGTGCCAGCAGACAGGGGACTTTCACTGAAGCTTTCTTT.

The chain has TRBV5-1 and TRBJ2-1; a weak D match, TRBD1 (5 bases). This CDR3 is 16 amino acids long. V was shortened by 1 base and J by 1 base, with 12 bases between the two germline ends. In germline, CDR1 is SGHRS, CDR2 YFSETQ. The DNA for the CDR3 is TGCGCCAGCAGCTTGAGCCCAGGGTCATCCTACAATGAGCAGTTCTTC. Protein sequence: CASSLSPGSSYNEQFF.

The V and J genes are TRBV6-6 and TRBJ1-1; D remains ambiguous. Germline CDR1 and CDR2: MNHNY and SVGAGI (reference sequence). This CDR3 is built from 14 residues. V was shortened by 4 bases and J by 11 bases, with 20 bases between the two germline ends. Here the CDR3 DNA reads TGTGCCAGCAGTTCCCAAACGACAAGGCCATATGCTTTCTTT. Translating it yields CASSSQTTRPYAFF.

This chain links TRBV7-3 with TRBJ2-5; 7 nucleotides match TRBD1. CDR1 is SGHTA and CDR2 is FQGTGA in the germline V gene. There are 15 residues in the CDR3. The J segment lost 4 bases and the V segment lost 4 bases, leaving 9 bases of the junction unmatched. CDR3 nucleotides: TGTGCCAGCAGCTCAAGGGGACAGCTAGGAGAGACCCAGTACTTC. It is translated as CASSSRGQLGETQYF.

Only one count was recorded for this clone. The J gene is TRBJ2-1, the V gene TRBV4-3; the D gene is possibly TRBD1 (6 bases). Germline loops: CDR1 LGHNA, CDR2 YSLEER. CDR3 length equals 16 residues. The V end was cut by 0 bases, the J end by 8 bases, with 17 bases between. The CDR3 region is CASSQDQGRGSDEQFF. In nucleotides, the CDR3 is TGCGCCAGCAGCCAAGATCAGGGCAGGGGATCAGATGAGCAGTTCTTC.

The chain uses TRBV29-1 and TRBJ1-2, with D possibly TRBD1 on 6 matching bases. Germline CDR1 and CDR2: SQVTM and ANQGSEA. With 8 bases removed from V and 3 bases from J, the gap between germline ends came to 19 bases. The length of the CDR3 is 14 residues. CDR3 sequence (DNA): TGCAGCTTACGAGGGACAACGACCGACTATGGCTACACCTTC. This encodes CSLRGTTTDYGYTF.

This clone was recorded only once. The chain employs TRBV2 and TRBJ1-5; 9 nucleotides agree with TRBD1. The CDR3 contains 15 residues. The V gene end was trimmed by 6 bases and the J gene end by 0 bases; junction bases not matched to a gene: 3. Germline V gene sequence: CDR1 SNHLY, CDR2 FYNNEI. The DNA for the CDR3 is TGTGCCAGCAGCGACAGGGGGGGTAGCAATCAGCCCCAGCATTTT. Residues: CASSDRGGSNQPQHF.